These T cell receptor beta chains were read from a single sample in a study of early T cells in non-severe SARS-CoV-2 infection. TCRdb recomputed calls from the 5' RACE reads with MiXCR, one row per CDR3 protein. The sample lists around 70,000 distinct CDR3 sequences; 8% to 9.5% were seen once. Sequenced sample: whole blood. These receptors all stem from an adult who was a healthcare worker with PCR-confirmed SARS-CoV-2 infection or an uninfected control (not recorded which). Each CDR3 is given with its conserved first and last residue. Each record gives: V gene, D gene, clone size, J gene, CDR3 protein, CDR3 DNA. D genes are given only for firm matches. Expanded clones get a size class; other rows say once, few or many, or leave the size out.

V gene: TRBV7-5
D gene: -
clone size: few
J gene: TRBJ2-7
CDR3 protein: CISVPEACDPGQIYYEQYF
CDR3 DNA: -

V gene: TRBV28
D gene: -
clone size: many
J gene: TRBJ2-3
CDR3 protein: CAVPGGSTSDTQYF
CDR3 DNA: TGTGCAGTTCCCGGAGGGAGTACTTCAGATACGCAGTATTTT

V gene: TRBV6-6
D gene: TRBD1
clone size: -
J gene: TRBJ2-7
CDR3 protein: CASSYQDRGPYEQYF
CDR3 DNA: TGTGCCAGCAGTTACCAGGACAGGGGTCCCTACGAGCAGTACTTC

V gene: TRBV10-3
D gene: TRBD2
clone size: -
J gene: TRBJ2-5
CDR3 protein: CAISDGLLLAGGKETQYF
CDR3 DNA: TGTGCCATCAGTGACGGGTTGCTACTAGCGGGAGGAAAAGAGACCCAGTACTTC

V gene: TRBV5-1
D gene: TRBD1
clone size: -
J gene: TRBJ2-4
CDR3 protein: CASSLGQGAEDIQYF
CDR3 DNA: TGCGCCAGCAGCTTGGGACAGGGAGCTGAGGACATTCAGTACTTC

V gene: TRBV30
D gene: TRBD1
clone size: -
J gene: TRBJ1-1
CDR3 protein: CAWRPTGGNTEAFF
CDR3 DNA: TGTGCCTGGAGGCCGACAGGGGGAAATACTGAAGCTTTCTTT

V gene: TRBV3-1
D gene: -
clone size: many
J gene: TRBJ2-7
CDR3 protein: CASSLASYEQYF
CDR3 DNA: TGTGCCAGCAGCCTAGCGAGCTACGAGCAGTACTTC

V gene: TRBV1
D gene: -
clone size: many
J gene: TRBJ2-2
CDR3 protein: CTSSQEVGSPNTGELFF
CDR3 DNA: TGCACCAGCAGCCAAGAGGTCGGGAGCCCGAACACCGGGGAGCTGTTTTTT

V gene: TRBV11-2
D gene: -
clone size: many
J gene: TRBJ2-2
CDR3 protein: CASSPRRGNTGELFF
CDR3 DNA: TGTGCCAGCAGCCCTCGGCGGGGGAACACCGGGGAGCTGTTTTTT

V gene: TRBV6-5
D gene: TRBD1
clone size: -
J gene: TRBJ2-7
CDR3 protein: CASSRTGSSYEQYF
CDR3 DNA: TGTGCCAGCAGCAGGACAGGAAGCTCCTACGAGCAGTACTTC

V gene: TRBV6-5
D gene: TRBD2
clone size: few
J gene: TRBJ2-3
CDR3 protein: CASSYSLTSGSDTQYF
CDR3 DNA: TGTGCCAGCAGTTACTCATTGACTAGCGGGAGTGATACGCAGTATTTT

V gene: TRBV9
D gene: -
clone size: many
J gene: TRBJ2-1
CDR3 protein: CASSVEGIEGGEQFF
CDR3 DNA: TGTGCCAGCAGCGTAGAAGGGATTGAGGGCGGTGAGCAGTTCTTC

V gene: TRBV28
D gene: TRBD2
clone size: -
J gene: TRBJ2-1
CDR3 protein: CASKGLAGPNEQFF
CDR3 DNA: TGTGCCAGCAAAGGACTAGCGGGGCCTAATGAGCAGTTCTTC

V gene: TRBV3-1
D gene: -
clone size: -
J gene: TRBJ2-3
CDR3 protein: CASSQRGSADTQYF
CDR3 DNA: TGTGCCAGCAGCCAACGTGGGAGCGCAGATACGCAGTATTTT